This section outlines one T cell receptor beta chain sequence together with its context. Time point described: patch test 2, 6 weeks after DPC sensitization. Indicated treatment: therapeutic diphenylcyclopropenone sensitization with weekly scalp DPC. The source of the sample is a study of human T cells and chemical hapten exposure. Germline values: CDR1 LGHDT, CDR2 YNNKEL (reference sequence). V lost 2 bases, J lost 0 bases, and 8 bases lay in between. This CDR3 has 15 amino acids. Individual cDNA molecules (in the library) carried attached unique molecular identifiers. Using its own MiXCR run on the RACE reads, TCRdb lists one record per CDR3 protein. The sample has about 84,000 distinct CDR3 sequences; about 10% are singletons.

The sample in question was whole blood, obtained in connection with sensitization to the hapten diphenylcyclopropenone (DPC). This rearrangement joins TRBV3-1 to TRBJ1-5; weak D call: TRBD1 (5 bases). The TCR sequence derives from a woman between 45 and 65 years old with alopecia areata. Some clones in this sample may be carry-over from other donors' samples. The CDR3 loop reads CASSQTGDSNQPQHF. Written as DNA, the CDR3 is TGTGCCAGCAGCCAAACAGGTGATAGCAATCAGCCCCAGCATTTT.